This T cell receptor beta chain was found in a study of T cell responses to AZD1222 COVID-19 vaccine. The assay was immunoSEQ multiplex PCR, and TCRdb's table has in-frame clones only and misses some. This repertoire shows 65,000 to 80,000 clones, roughly 94% found once; its top ten account for about 7.1%. The germline gives CDR1 DFQATT, CDR2 SNEGSKA (reference sequence). V lost 6 bases, J lost 4 bases, and 7 bases lay in between. The CDR3 sequence is 11 residues long. The clonotype was recovered from an adult in good health. The genes are TRBV20-1 and TRBJ2-4; D is undetermined. The sample here was peripheral blood, taken on day 0 of MenACWY control vaccination. CDR3 in DNA: TGCAGTGCGGAAACTAAAAACATTCAGTACTTC. As protein: CSAETKNIQYF.